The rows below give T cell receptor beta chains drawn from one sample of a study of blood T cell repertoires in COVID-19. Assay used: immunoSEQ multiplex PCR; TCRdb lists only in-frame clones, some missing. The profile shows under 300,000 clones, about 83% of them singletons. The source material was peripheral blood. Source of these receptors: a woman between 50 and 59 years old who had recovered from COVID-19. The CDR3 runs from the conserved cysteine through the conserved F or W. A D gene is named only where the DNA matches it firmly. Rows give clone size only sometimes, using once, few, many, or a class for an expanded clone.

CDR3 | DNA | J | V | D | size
CASSVRLVGDTQYF | TGTGCCAGCAGCGTAAGGCTAGTTGGAGATACGCAGTATTTT | TRBJ2-3 | TRBV9 | NA | NA
CASSLGTGSYEQYF | TGTGCCAGCAGCTTAGGGACAGGGTCCTACGAGCAGTACTTC | TRBJ2-7 | TRBV7-2 | TRBD1 | NA
CASSVQGAAGELFF | TGTGCCAGCAGTGTACAGGGGGCCGCCGGGGAGCTGTTTTTT | TRBJ2-2 | TRBV6-4 | TRBD1 | NA
CASGRVVQDVSGYTF | TGTGCCAGTGGCAGAGTCGTACAGGACGTCTCTGGCTACACCTTC | TRBJ1-2 | TRBV19 | NA | NA
CAWNWAGGQETQYF | TGTGCCTGGAATTGGGCGGGGGGGCAAGAGACCCAGTACTTC | TRBJ2-5 | TRBV30 | TRBD2 | NA
CASSPRTRPNTDTQYF | TGTGCCAGCAGCCCGCGGACTAGACCTAACACAGATACGCAGTATTTT | TRBJ2-3 | TRBV14 | TRBD2 | NA
CASSGEVSPLHF | TGTGCCAGCAGTGGAGAGGTATCACCCCTCCACTTT | TRBJ1-6 | TRBV2 | NA | NA
CASSQVSGSGYEQYF | TGCGCCAGCAGCCAAGTGTCTGGCTCGGGCTACGAGCAGTACTTC | TRBJ2-7 | TRBV4-1 | NA | NA
CASSYSDSSSGNTIYF | TGTGCCAGCAGTTACTCGGACAGTTCCTCTGGAAACACCATATATTTT | TRBJ1-3 | TRBV6-2/TRBV6-3 | NA | once
CATSSPGTGGLELFF | TGTGCCACCAGCTCCCCCGGGACAGGGGGGTTAGAACTGTTTTTT | TRBJ1-4 | TRBV15 | TRBD1 | once
CASSAEELNTEAFF | TGTGCCAGCAGCGCGGAGGAATTGAACACTGAAGCTTTCTTT | TRBJ1-1 | TRBV7-3 | NA | NA
CASSQALSTHTEAFF | TGTGCCAGCAGCCAGGCGCTCTCTACCCACACTGAAGCTTTCTTT | TRBJ1-1 | TRBV5-6 | NA | NA
CSVEVGAQETQYF | TGCAGCGTTGAAGTTGGGGCCCAAGAGACCCAGTACTTC | TRBJ2-5 | TRBV29-1 | NA | many
CASSPLGPGEKLFF | TGTGCCAGCAGCCCCCTAGGGCCGGGGGAAAAACTGTTTTTT | TRBJ1-4 | TRBV28 | NA | NA
CASRDRGGAQPQHF | TGTGCCAGCAGGGACCGCGGGGGCGCTCAGCCCCAGCATTTT | TRBJ1-5 | TRBV28 | NA | NA
CASSRRGGNNEQFF | TGTGCCAGCTCAAGGCGGGGGGGTAACAATGAGCAGTTCTTC | TRBJ2-1 | TRBV28 | TRBD2 | NA
CASSPQGEANYGYTF | TGTGCCAGCTCACCCCAGGGTGAGGCTAACTATGGCTACACCTTC | TRBJ1-2 | TRBV18 | NA | NA
CAWSRGTGAWSNQPQHF | TGTGCCTGGAGTAGAGGGACAGGGGCGTGGAGCAATCAGCCCCAGCATTTT | TRBJ1-5 | TRBV30 | TRBD1 | NA
CASSPTVSTGNTIYF | TGTGCCAGTAGTCCGACAGTTTCGACTGGAAACACCATATATTTT | TRBJ1-3 | TRBV19 | NA | NA
CATSDPPFDEQYF | TGTGCCACCAGTGACCCCCCCTTCGACGAGCAGTACTTC | TRBJ2-7 | TRBV24-1 | NA | NA
CAWNPGTGRQFF | TGTGCCTGGAACCCCGGGACAGGGCGGCAGTTCTTC | TRBJ2-1 | TRBV30 | TRBD1 | few
CATSSRGGLSNQPQHF | TGTGCCACCAGCAGCCGCGGTGGGTTGAGCAATCAGCCCCAGCATTTT | TRBJ1-5 | TRBV15 | NA | once
CASSASENTEAFF | TGTGCCAGTAGTGCCTCAGAGAACACTGAAGCTTTCTTT | TRBJ1-1 | TRBV19 | NA | NA
CASSVRDSTIYGYTF | TGTGCCAGCAGCGTCCGGGACAGCACAATCTATGGCTACACCTTC | TRBJ1-2 | TRBV7-8 | TRBD1 | NA
CASSDQTGDGYTF | TGTGCCAGCAGTGACCAGACAGGGGACGGCTACACCTTC | TRBJ1-2 | TRBV6-1 | TRBD1 | NA
CASRGGEGGEKLFF | TGTGCCAGCAGAGGGGGAGAAGGGGGCGAAAAACTGTTTTTT | TRBJ1-4 | TRBV27 | TRBD1 | NA
CASSVGVGGSYNEQFF | TGTGCCAGCAGCGTAGGGGTGGGAGGGAGCTACAATGAGCAGTTCTTC | TRBJ2-1 | TRBV9 | TRBD2 | few
CASSQDWREGAEAFF | TGTGCCAGCAGCCAAGATTGGAGGGAAGGGGCTGAAGCTTTCTTT | TRBJ1-1 | TRBV14 | NA | NA
CASSPRDRATGYTF | TGTGCCAGCAGCCCCCGGGACAGAGCCACAGGCTACACCTTC | TRBJ1-2 | TRBV6-2/TRBV6-3 | TRBD1 | once
CASSKGQGNGYTF | TGTGCCAGCAGCAAAGGACAGGGCAATGGCTACACCTTC | TRBJ1-2 | TRBV6-4 | TRBD1 | NA
CASSYSRVGGEKEAFF | TGTGCCAGCAGTTACTCACGAGTGGGAGGGGAAAAAGAAGCTTTCTTT | TRBJ1-1 | TRBV6-6 | NA | NA
CASSLGARNTYNSPLHF | TGTGCCAGCAGTTTGGGGGCACGGAATACCTATAATTCACCCCTCCACTTT | TRBJ1-6 | TRBV27 | NA | NA
CASSHLRGSTDTQYF | TGTGCCAGCAGCCACCTACGGGGGAGCACAGATACGCAGTATTTT | TRBJ2-3 | TRBV3-1/TRBV3-2 | NA | once
CASSLGGHPTDTQYF | TGTGCCAGCAGCTTGGGTGGACACCCCACAGATACGCAGTATTTT | TRBJ2-3 | TRBV5-6 | NA | NA
CASSQASRDQPQHF | TGTGCCAGCAGCCAAGCATCCAGGGATCAGCCCCAGCATTTT | TRBJ1-5 | TRBV3-1/TRBV3-2 | NA | NA
CSARRQGLAGGDTGELFF | TGCAGCGCCCGTCGACAGGGACTAGCGGGAGGTGACACCGGGGAGCTGTTTTTT | TRBJ2-2 | TRBV29-1 | TRBD2 | NA
CASSYGGLEITDTQYF | TGTGCCAGCAGTTACGGCGGACTAGAGATCACAGATACGCAGTATTTT | TRBJ2-3 | TRBV6-2/TRBV6-3 | TRBD2 | NA